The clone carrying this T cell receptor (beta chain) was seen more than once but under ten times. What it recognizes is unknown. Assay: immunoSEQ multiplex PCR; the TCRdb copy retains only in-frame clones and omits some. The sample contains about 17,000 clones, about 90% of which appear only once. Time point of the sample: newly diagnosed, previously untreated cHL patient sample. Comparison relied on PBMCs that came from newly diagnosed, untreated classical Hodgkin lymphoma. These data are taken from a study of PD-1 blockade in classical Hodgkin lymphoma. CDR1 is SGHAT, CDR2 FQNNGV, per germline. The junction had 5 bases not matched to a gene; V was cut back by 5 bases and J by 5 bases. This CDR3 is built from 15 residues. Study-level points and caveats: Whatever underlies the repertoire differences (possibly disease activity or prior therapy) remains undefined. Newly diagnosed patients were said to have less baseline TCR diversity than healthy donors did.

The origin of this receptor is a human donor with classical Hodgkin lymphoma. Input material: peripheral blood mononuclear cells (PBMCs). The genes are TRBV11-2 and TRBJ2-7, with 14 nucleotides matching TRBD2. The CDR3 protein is CASSPGLAGENEQYF. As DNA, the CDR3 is TGTGCCAGCAGCCCGGGACTAGCGGGAGAGAACGAGCAGTACTTC.